The table lists the clone carrying this T cell receptor beta chain with a few counts. The antigen is unknown. Primers included in the PCR were 60 Vbeta and 13 Jbeta primers. TCRdb's copy holds only in-frame clones and misses some; the assay was immunoSEQ multiplex PCR. Of about 150,000 clones in the sample, around 79% were seen once. This specimen belongs to a study of cytomegalovirus exposure and HLA in healthy donors. Study results and limitations: Fewer N-insertions (relative to the approximately 670-donor mean) were reportedly seen in an Asian-associated ancestry cluster in a later analysis. The study carried out a later analysis of TCR beta sequences. It associated around 17,000 of them with specific HLA alleles at a false discovery rate of 0.05.

CDR3 size: 14 residues. The germline CDR1 and CDR2 sequences are MNHNS and SASEGT. Trimming took 9 bases from V and 2 from J; bases not matched to a gene: 7. The chain employs TRBV6-1 and TRBJ2-3; 8 bases line up with TRBD2. This sequence originates from a man aged 25-45 years in good health and CMV-seropositive. The specimen sequenced was PBMCs. CDR3 nucleotide sequence: TGTGCCAGTGCGACTAGCGCTCCCACAGATACGCAGTATTTT. The encoded protein is CASATSAPTDTQYF.